These T cell receptor beta chains were read from a single sample in a study of blood T cell repertoires in COVID-19. Clones were sequenced by immunoSEQ multiplex PCR, and TCRdb holds only the in-frame ones, with some missing. The repertoire holds over 90,000 clones, with around 67% as singletons. The sample taken for sequencing was peripheral blood. The receptors come from a man aged 65 to 79 with COVID-19, enrolled during active disease. Both conserved end residues are part of each CDR3. Each record gives: V gene, J gene, D gene, clone size, CDR3 DNA, CDR3 protein. A D gene is named only where the DNA matches it firmly. Some rows mark clone size as missing; the rest say once, few, many or name a class of expanded clone.

TRBV27,TRBJ2-2,TRBD2,NA,TGTGCCAGCAGTGCAAATATAGCGGGAGCGCGGGCCGGGGAGCTGTTTTTT,CASSANIAGARAGELFF
TRBV29-1,TRBJ2-1,NA,NA,TGCAGCGTTTTAGGACCTCGGCGGGCCCTTGTCAATGAGCAGTTCTTC,CSVLGPRRALVNEQFF
TRBV30,TRBJ2-3,TRBD2,NA,TGTGCCTGGACCGGGACTAGTGGCGCAGATACGCAGTATTTT,CAWTGTSGADTQYF
TRBV6-2/TRBV6-3,TRBJ2-7,TRBD2,NA,TGTGCCAGCAGTTGGGCAACTAGCGGGAGGATTGAGCAGTACTTC,CASSWATSGRIEQYF
TRBV7-9,TRBJ2-1,TRBD2,few,TGTGCCAGCAGCTTAGTTGGCGGGAGGGTTAATGAGCAGTTCTTC,CASSLVGGRVNEQFF
TRBV9,TRBJ2-5,TRBD2,NA,TGTGCCAGCAGCCCAGTGGGGACTAGTGAAGAGACCCAGTACTTC,CASSPVGTSEETQYF
TRBV18,TRBJ2-7,NA,NA,TGTGCCAGCTCACCTAGTGAGGGATCGGGTTCCTACGAGCAGTACTTC,CASSPSEGSGSYEQYF
TRBV14,TRBJ2-5,TRBD2,NA,TGTGCCAGCAGCCTCAGACTAGCGGGAGGGCTTGAGACCCAGTACTTC,CASSLRLAGGLETQYF
TRBV28,TRBJ1-4,TRBD1,once,TGTGCCAGCAGTTTGCAACAGGGGGTTAGTGAAAAACTGTTTTTT,CASSLQQGVSEKLFF
TRBV5-8,TRBJ1-5,NA,few,TGTGCCAGCAGCTTCGGCAATCAGCCCCAGCATTTT,CASSFGNQPQHF
TRBV11-3,TRBJ2-7,TRBD2,once,TGTGCCAGCAGCTCGGGGGGCGAGCAGTACTTC,CASSSGGEQYF
TRBV7-8,TRBJ2-1,NA,few,TGTGCCAGCAGCTCCAGGCCTTCAGGGCCGTACAATGAGCAGTTCTTC,CASSSRPSGPYNEQFF
TRBV4-2,TRBJ2-2,NA,few,TGTGCCAGCAGCCAAGGCAGTTTCGACACCGGGGAGCTGTTTTTT,CASSQGSFDTGELFF
TRBV3-1/TRBV3-2,TRBJ2-1,NA,NA,TGTGCCAGCAGCCAAGATCTTGGGGGGACGCTTTACAATGAGCAGTTCTTC,CASSQDLGGTLYNEQFF
TRBV7-9,TRBJ2-3,NA,NA,TGTGCCAGCAGCATCGGACTGGGTTGGGCTAGCACAGATACGCAGTATTTT,CASSIGLGWASTDTQYF
TRBV5-1,TRBJ1-2,NA,many,TGCGCCAGCAGCTGGGGCGGAGAACGCTATGGCTACACCTTC,CASSWGGERYGYTF
TRBV15,TRBJ1-1,TRBD1,NA,TGTGCCACCAGCAGAGGGGGACAGGGTGGGCCTGAAGCTTTCTTT,CATSRGGQGGPEAFF
TRBV7-2,TRBJ2-7,TRBD2,once,TGTGCCAGCAGCCCTCGAGCGGGGGTCTCCTACGAGCAGTACTTC,CASSPRAGVSYEQYF
TRBV5-1,TRBJ2-3,TRBD2,few,TGCGCCAGCAGCCGGGTAGCGGGAGGGAGCACAGATACGCAGTATTTT,CASSRVAGGSTDTQYF
TRBV5-1,TRBJ2-1,NA,NA,TGCGCCAGCAGCCCCCGGTTAGACTCCTACAATGAGCAGTTCTTC,CASSPRLDSYNEQFF
TRBV5-3,TRBJ2-5,TRBD2,NA,TGTGCCAGAGTTGGAGGAGCGGGAAGGGCCGTTGGGGAGACCCAGTACTTC,CARVGGAGRAVGETQYF
TRBV3-1/TRBV3-2,TRBJ1-6,NA,few,TGTGCCAGCAGCGAGACCGGGACACTCACCTCACCCCTCCACTTT,CASSETGTLTSPLHF
TRBV6-5,TRBJ1-2,TRBD1,NA,TGTGCCAGCAGTTACCCGGACAGGGTTGGCTACACCTTC,CASSYPDRVGYTF
TRBV6-2/TRBV6-3,TRBJ2-3,NA,NA,TGTGCCAGCAGTTACGGATCGGACAACACAGATACGCAGTATTTT,CASSYGSDNTDTQYF
TRBV9,TRBJ2-5,TRBD1,NA,TGTGCCAGCAGCGTAGAGGGGGCGGCTCGTGGGACCCAGTACTTC,CASSVEGAARGTQYF
TRBV5-4,TRBJ2-3,TRBD1,NA,TGTGCCAGCAGCTTGGAACCCGACAGGGCTGATACGCAGTATTTT,CASSLEPDRADTQYF
TRBV6-5,TRBJ2-7,NA,NA,TGTGCCAGCAGTCCCAGACTGGGTAGCTCCTACGAGCAGTACTTC,CASSPRLGSSYEQYF
TRBV16,TRBJ2-2,NA,NA,TGTGCCAGCAGCCGAGCCACCAGGGCCACCGGGGAGCTGTTTTTT,CASSRATRATGELFF
TRBV24-1,TRBJ1-5,NA,NA,TGTGCCACCATGGGGGGTCGCAATCAGCCCCAGCATTTT,CATMGGRNQPQHF
TRBV4-1,TRBJ1-4,NA,NA,TGCGCCAGCAGCCATCAAAGGGGGGAAAAACTGTTTTTT,CASSHQRGEKLFF
TRBV7-6,TRBJ2-7,TRBD1,few,TGTGCCAGCAGTCAGGGGGTCATTCCAAACTCCTACGAGCAGTACTTC,CASSQGVIPNSYEQYF
TRBV24-1,TRBJ1-5,NA,NA,TGTGCCACCAGTGATCCACAGGGAGGCAATCAGCCCCAGCATTTT,CATSDPQGGNQPQHF
TRBV7-9,TRBJ2-2,TRBD2,few,TGTGCCAGCAGCTTTCTATCGGCGGGGGGCACCGGGGAGCTGTTTTTT,CASSFLSAGGTGELFF
TRBV18,TRBJ1-4,TRBD1,NA,TGTGCCAGCTCACCTTTAAGTCGACAGGGACTGTTTTTT,CASSPLSRQGLFF
TRBV19,TRBJ1-1,TRBD1,NA,TGTGCCAGTACAAACAGGGGAGCCACTGAAGCTTTCTTT,CASTNRGATEAFF
TRBV5-1,TRBJ2-3,NA,NA,TGCGCCAGCAGGGGCGAAGCGGAATATTCGACAGATACGCAGTATTTT,CASRGEAEYSTDTQYF
TRBV9,TRBJ2-3,NA,NA,TGTGCCAGCAGCGTAGGTATCGGGGATACGCAGTATTTT,CASSVGIGDTQYF
TRBV9,TRBJ2-7,TRBD2,few,TGTGCCAGCAGCGTGAGCGGGATCTCGTACGAGCAGTACTTC,CASSVSGISYEQYF
TRBV2,TRBJ1-1,NA,once,TGTGCCAGCAGTGAATTTAAGTCGGGGGTTGAAGCTTTCTTT,CASSEFKSGVEAFF
TRBV6-2/TRBV6-3,TRBJ1-6,NA,NA,TGTGCCAGCAGTTACGTTCGGGATTCACCCCTCCACTTT,CASSYVRDSPLHF